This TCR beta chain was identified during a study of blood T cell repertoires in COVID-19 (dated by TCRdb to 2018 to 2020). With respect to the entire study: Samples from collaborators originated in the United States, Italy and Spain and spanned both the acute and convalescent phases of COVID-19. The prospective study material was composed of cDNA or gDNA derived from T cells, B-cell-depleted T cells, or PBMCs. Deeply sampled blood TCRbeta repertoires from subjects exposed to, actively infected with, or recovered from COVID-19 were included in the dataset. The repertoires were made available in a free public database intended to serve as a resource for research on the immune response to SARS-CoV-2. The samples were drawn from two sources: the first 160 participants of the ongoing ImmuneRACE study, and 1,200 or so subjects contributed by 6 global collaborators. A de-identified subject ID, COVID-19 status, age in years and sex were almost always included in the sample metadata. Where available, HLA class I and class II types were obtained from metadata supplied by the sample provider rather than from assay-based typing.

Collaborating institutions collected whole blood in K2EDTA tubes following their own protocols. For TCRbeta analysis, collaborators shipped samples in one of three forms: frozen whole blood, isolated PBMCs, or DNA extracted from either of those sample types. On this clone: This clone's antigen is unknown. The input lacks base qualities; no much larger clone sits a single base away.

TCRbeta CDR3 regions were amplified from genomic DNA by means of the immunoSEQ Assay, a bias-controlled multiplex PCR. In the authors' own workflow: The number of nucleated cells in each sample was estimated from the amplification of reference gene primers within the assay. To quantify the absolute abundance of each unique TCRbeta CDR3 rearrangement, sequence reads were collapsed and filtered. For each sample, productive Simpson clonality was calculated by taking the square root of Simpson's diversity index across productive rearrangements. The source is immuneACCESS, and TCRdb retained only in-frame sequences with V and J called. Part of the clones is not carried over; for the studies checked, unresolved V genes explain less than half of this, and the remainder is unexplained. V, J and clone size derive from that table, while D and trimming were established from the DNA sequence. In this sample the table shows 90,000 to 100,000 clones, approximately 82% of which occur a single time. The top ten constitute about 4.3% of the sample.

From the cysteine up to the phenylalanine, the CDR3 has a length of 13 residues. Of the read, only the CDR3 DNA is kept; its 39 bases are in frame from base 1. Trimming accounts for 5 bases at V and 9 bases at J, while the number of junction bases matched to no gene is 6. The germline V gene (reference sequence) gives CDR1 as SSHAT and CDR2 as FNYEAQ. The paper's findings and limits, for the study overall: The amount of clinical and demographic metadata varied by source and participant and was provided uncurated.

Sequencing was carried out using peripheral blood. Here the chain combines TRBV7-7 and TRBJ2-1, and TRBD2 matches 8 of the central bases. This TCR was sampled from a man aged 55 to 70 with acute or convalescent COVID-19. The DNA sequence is TGTGCCAGCAGCCCGGGACTAGAGGTTGAGCAGTTCTTC. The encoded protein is CASSPGLEVEQFF.